The 30 T cell receptor beta chains below were found in one sample sequenced in a study of CD8 T cells in Susac syndrome. A quantity of 0.5 to 1 ug RNA underwent reverse transcription using random hexamers. TCRdb redid the calling of the immunoSEQ multiplex PCR reads with MiXCR, one entry per CDR3 protein. The sample lists 190,000 or so distinct CDR3 sequences, about 95% occurring once. The specimen sequenced was CD4+ T cells from PBMCs. Every receptor here comes from a human donor with multiple sclerosis.

The chain recombines TRBV27 with TRBJ2-3; no definite D call. The germline V gene encodes CDR1 MNHEY and CDR2 SMNVEV (reference sequence). CDR3 size: 12 residues. The V end was cut by 4 bases, the J end by 2 bases, with 4 bases between. The CDR3 DNA reads TGTGCCAGCAGTTACTTCACAGATACGCAGTATTTT. It yields the protein CASSYFTDTQYF.

The chain couples TRBV12-3 or TRBV12-4 to TRBJ2-3; 7 bases line up with TRBD2. There are 16 residues in the CDR3. V trimming: 4 bases; J trimming: 0 bases; junction bases outside the gene matches: 7. The CDR3 reads CASSSRPGGSTDTQYF. In DNA form, the CDR3 reads TGTGCCAGCAGTTCTCGACCGGGGGGAAGCACAGATACGCAGTATTTT.

V usage is TRBV20-1 and J usage is TRBJ2-7; 11 nucleotides agree with TRBD1. Germline V gene data show CDR1 as DFQATT and CDR2 as SNEGSKA (reference sequence). This CDR3 comprises 17 residues. Trimming cost V 3 bases and J 6 bases; bases outside gene matches: 16. DNA for the CDR3: TGCAGTGCTAGCGGGGACAGGGGGACCGGGACTACTCTCGAGCAGTACTTC. As protein: CSASGDRGTGTTLEQYF.

V gene TRBV27 combines with J gene TRBJ1-2, with 8 nucleotides matching TRBD1. The CDR3 totals 17 residues. The germline CDR1 and CDR2 sequences are MNHEY and SMNVEV (reference sequence). Trimming at V came to 7 bases and at J to 5 bases, leaving 18 bases not matched to a gene. CDR3 loop: CASIPTGTGKAGYGYTF. The CDR3 coding sequence is TGTGCCAGCATTCCTACCGGGACAGGAAAAGCTGGGTATGGCTACACCTTC.

This chain connects TRBV9 to TRBJ1-4, with D tentatively TRBD1 (6 bases). CDR3 length: 16 amino acids. V was pared by 2 bases and J by 5 bases, with 16 bases between. Germline values: CDR1 SGDLS, CDR2 YYNGEE. The CDR3 coding sequence is TGTGCCAGCAGCGTCTCCGTGGGGCAGGGGAATGAAAAACTGTTTTTT. It specifies CASSVSVGQGNEKLFF.

V and J are TRBV7-7 and TRBJ2-3; the D is unclear. CDR1 is SSHAT and CDR2 is FNYEAQ in the germline V gene (reference sequence). V was pared by 2 bases and J by 4 bases, with 7 bases between. The CDR3 spans 13 residues. The CDR3 DNA reads as TGTGCCAGCAGCTTATCAGGAGCAGATACGCAGTATTTT. It specifies CASSLSGADTQYF. Drawing the rest from reference TRBV7-7 and TRBJ2-3, the complete variable domain is GAGVSQSPRYKVTKRGQDVTLRCDPISSHATLYWYQQALGQGPEFLTYFNYEAQPDKSGLPSDRFSAERPEGSISTLTIQRTEQRDSAMYRCASSLSGADTQYFGPGTRLTVL.

The rearrangement links TRBV6-5 to TRBJ2-2, with D hard to call. Trimming cost V 0 bases and J 7 bases, with 6 bases left between them. The CDR3 loop spans 13 amino acids. The germline V gene encodes CDR1 MNHEY and CDR2 SVGAGI. This CDR3 reads CASSYSRNGELFF. For the CDR3, the DNA is TGTGCCAGCAGTTACTCCCGAAACGGGGAGCTGTTTTTT.

The chain recombines TRBV7-2 with TRBJ2-3, with a weak D call TRBD1 (6 bases). CDR1 is SGHTA and CDR2 is FQGNSA in the germline V gene. Trimming pared 0 bases from V and 2 bases from J, leaving 15 bases between. The CDR3 extends over 17 amino acids. The CDR3 loop is CASSLAGTRINTDTQYF. CDR3 sequence (DNA): TGTGCCAGCAGCTTAGCCGGGACACGGATTAACACAGATACGCAGTATTTT.

The rearrangement uses TRBV6-6 and TRBJ2-1; 7 bases map to TRBD2. This CDR3 comprises 15 residues. The germline CDR1 and CDR2 sequences are MNHNY and SVGAGI (reference sequence). Unmatched junction bases numbered 9, after V lost 6 bases and J lost 4 bases. CDR3 in DNA: TGTGCCAGCAGCCAGGGAGGGTCCAGGTACAATGAGCAGTTCTTC. Translated, it gives CASSQGGSRYNEQFF.

This sequence joins TRBV5-1 and TRBJ2-3; 9 bases line up with TRBD2. The CDR3 runs 17 residues. The J segment lost 1 base and the V segment lost 1 base, leaving 7 bases of the junction unmatched. Looked up from germline, CDR1 is SGHRS and CDR2 is YFSETQ. CDR3 DNA: TGCGCCAGCAGCTTGATGGCGGGGGGGCCGGGCACAGATACGCAGTATTTT. This codes for CASSLMAGGPGTDTQYF.

V usage is TRBV6-5 and J usage is TRBJ2-5; 12 bases fit TRBD2. This CDR3 is built from 15 residues. V dropped 6 bases and J dropped 0; count of bases not matched to a gene: 2. Per germline, CDR1 MNHEY and CDR2 SVGAGI. CDR3 in amino acids: CASRTSGGNQETQYF. The CDR3 DNA follows: TGTGCCAGCAGAACTAGCGGGGGGAACCAAGAGACCCAGTACTTC.

The chain couples TRBV2 to TRBJ2-2; D not resolved. There are 14 residues in the CDR3. Germline values: CDR1 SNHLY, CDR2 FYNNEI. Trimming removed 4 bases at V and 0 bases at J, with 6 bases between. The CDR3 region is CASSGPANTGELFF. The CDR3 DNA follows: TGTGCCAGCAGTGGTCCCGCGAACACCGGGGAGCTGTTTTTT.

This clonotype occurred a few times. This sequence joins TRBV14 and TRBJ2-7; D perhaps matches TRBD1 (6 bases). Between the trimmed V and J ends, which lost 6 bases and 0 bases, there was a span of 12 bases. The CDR3 is 14 residues long. In germline, CDR1 is SGHDN, CDR2 FVKESK. The CDR3 reads CASRQWDNSYEQYF. The CDR3 DNA is TGTGCCAGCAGGCAATGGGACAACTCCTACGAGCAGTACTTC.

The chain uses TRBV9 and TRBJ2-3; D is possibly TRBD1 (6 bases). V lost 5 bases, J lost 1 base, and 8 bases lay in between. This CDR3 has 13 amino acids. Looked up from germline, CDR1 is SGDLS and CDR2 is YYNGEE. The chain's CDR3 is CASSGGRTDTQYF. Here the CDR3 DNA reads TGTGCCAGCAGTGGGGGCCGCACAGATACGCAGTATTTT.

The chain has TRBV5-1 and TRBJ2-7; 8 nucleotides agree with TRBD1. CDR1 is SGHRS and CDR2 is YFSETQ in the germline V gene. This CDR3 is built from 14 residues. After removal of 4 bases from V and 5 bases from J, the junction contained 8 bases not matched to a gene. This CDR3 reads CASSLGQEKDEQYF. The CDR3 region has the DNA TGCGCCAGCAGCCTGGGACAGGAGAAGGACGAGCAGTACTTC. Complete variable domain (other parts from reference TRBV5-1 and TRBJ2-7): KAGVTQTPRYLIKTRGQQVTLSCSPISGHRSVSWYQQTPGQGLQFLFEYFSETQRNKGNFPGRFSGRQFSNSRSEMNVSTLELGDSALYLCASSLGQEKDEQYFGPGTRLTVT.

V usage is TRBV12-3 or TRBV12-4 and J usage is TRBJ2-7, with 10 bases fitting TRBD1. This CDR3 spans 14 amino acids. Trimming at V came to 1 base and at J to 6 bases, leaving 3 bases not matched to a gene. The CDR3 here is CASSLDGTGVEQYF. The CDR3, as DNA: TGTGCCAGCAGTTTAGATGGGACAGGGGTCGAGCAGTACTTC.

The chain combines TRBV9 with TRBJ1-1, with no clear D. V lost 4 bases and J lost 3, with 13 bases in between. The germline CDR1 and CDR2 sequences are SGDLS and YYNGEE. CDR3 length: 14 residues. CDR3 nucleotides: TGTGCCAGCAGCCTGGACGTGATGGACACTGAAGCTTTCTTT. This gives the protein CASSLDVMDTEAFF. The full variable domain, completed using reference TRBV9 and TRBJ1-1, is DSGVTQTPKHLITATGQRVTLRCSPRSGDLSVYWYQQSLDQGLQFLIQYYNGEERAKGNILERFSAQQFPDLHSELNLSSLELGDSALYFCASSLDVMDTEAFFGQGTRLTVV.

CDR3 DNA sequence: TGCAGTGCCAGCAGGGACTACTCCTACGAGCAGTACTTC. As protein: CSASRDYSYEQYF. V is TRBV20-1 and J is TRBJ2-7, with 7 nucleotides matching TRBD2. CDR3 length equals 13 residues. V lost 6 bases, J lost 0 bases, and 5 bases stayed unmatched. From germline, CDR1 is DFQATT and CDR2 SNEGSKA (reference sequence).

The chain has TRBV20-1 and TRBJ1-2, with a possible D match to TRBD1 (6 bases). Germline loops: CDR1 DFQATT, CDR2 SNEGSKA (reference sequence). The CDR3 is 12 residues long. Trimming pared 5 bases from V and 4 bases from J, leaving 11 bases between. CDR3 nucleotide sequence: TGCAGTGCTGCACAGGGCCCCTATGGCTACACCTTC. It codes for CSAAQGPYGYTF.

The gene calls are TRBV9 and TRBJ1-5; a weak D match, TRBD1 (5 bases). V gave up 1 base and J gave up 5 bases, with 7 bases separating them. The CDR3 is 13 residues long. Germline loops: CDR1 SGDLS, CDR2 YYNGEE. The CDR3 sequence: CASSVQGDQPQHF. Written as DNA, the CDR3 is TGTGCCAGCAGCGTACAAGGGGATCAGCCCCAGCATTTT.

The rearrangement links TRBV7-2 to TRBJ1-1; no clear D. This CDR3 is built from 11 residues. Trimming stripped 6 bases from V and 4 bases from J, with 6 bases between. Germline-derived CDR1 and CDR2 are SGHTA and FQGNSA. The CDR3 sequence is CASRKATEAFF. In nucleotides, the CDR3 is TGTGCCAGCAGGAAAGCCACTGAAGCTTTCTTT.

V is TRBV27 and J is TRBJ2-7, with 8 nucleotides matching TRBD1. Germline assignment: CDR1 MNHEY and CDR2 SMNVEV (reference sequence). CDR3 length equals 16 residues. V dropped 5 bases and J dropped 0; count of bases not matched to a gene: 9. CDR3 loop: CASSGGTGWSSYEQYF. The CDR3 DNA reads TGTGCCAGCAGTGGAGGGACAGGCTGGAGCTCCTACGAGCAGTACTTC.

V is TRBV19 and J is TRBJ1-5; D perhaps matches TRBD1 (5 bases). CDR1 is LNHDA and CDR2 is SQIVND in the germline V gene (reference sequence). Trimming pared 10 bases from V and 3 bases from J, leaving 16 bases between. This CDR3 contains 14 residues. The CDR3 loop reads CATTAGRNNQPQHF. The DNA for the CDR3 is TGTGCCACCACGGCGGGACGAAACAATCAGCCCCAGCATTTT.

V and J are TRBV4-2 and TRBJ2-5, with 11 bases identical to TRBD2. V was pared by 0 bases and J by 2 bases, with 5 bases of the junction left unmatched. The CDR3 contains 17 residues. The germline V gene has CDR1 LGHNA and CDR2 YNFKEQ. This CDR3 is CASSQDPSGGRQETQYF. CDR3 DNA sequence: TGTGCCAGCAGCCAAGACCCTAGCGGGGGGCGGCAAGAGACCCAGTACTTC.

This clonotype was detected only once. The chain links TRBV6-6 to TRBJ2-3, with 9 positions matching TRBD1. The V gene end was trimmed by 5 bases and the J gene end by 3 bases; junction bases not matched to a gene: 6. CDR3 length: 15 residues. Germline V gene lookup returns CDR1 MNHNY and CDR2 SVGAGI (reference sequence). CDR3 bases: TGTGCCAGCAGTCGGCGGGACAGGGCAACAGATACGCAGTATTTT. It translates to CASSRRDRATDTQYF.

This chain joins TRBV4-1 and TRBJ2-3, with 8 nucleotides matching TRBD2. This CDR3 is 18 amino acids long. CDR1 MGHRA and CDR2 YSYEKL come from the germline V gene. V lost 1 base to trimming and J lost 4 bases; unmatched junction nucleotides: 13. The CDR3 sequence: CASSQGPMGTRLSDTQYF. The CDR3 DNA sequence: TGCGCCAGCAGCCAAGGGCCGATGGGGACTAGGTTATCAGATACGCAGTATTTT.

This rearrangement joins TRBV28 to TRBJ1-2, with TRBD1 as a possible D gene (5 bases). The V gene lost 5 bases and the J gene lost 8 bases, with 12 bases spanning the gap. This CDR3 comprises 12 residues. CDR1 is MDHEN and CDR2 is SYDVKM in the germline V gene. CDR3 amino acids: CASSPPDTGYTF. The CDR3 DNA reads as TGTGCCAGCAGTCCCCCGGACACCGGCTACACCTTC.

The V and J genes are TRBV4-1 and TRBJ2-5; D uncertain. The CDR3 loop spans 15 amino acids. Germline loops: CDR1 MGHRA, CDR2 YSYEKL. V lost 2 bases to trimming and J lost 0 bases, with 10 bases between them. CDR3 DNA: TGCGCCAGCAGCCAAAGGAGCCGAGACCAAGAGACCCAGTACTTC. Its translation is CASSQRSRDQETQYF.

V and J are TRBV28 and TRBJ1-6; 7 bases agree with TRBD1. Germline V gene sequence: CDR1 MDHEN, CDR2 SYDVKM. This CDR3 comprises 14 residues. Trimming took 4 bases from V and 10 from J; bases not matched to a gene: 7. The CDR3 here is CASSWGDSESPLHF. CDR3 in DNA: TGTGCCAGCAGTTGGGGGGACAGCGAATCACCCCTCCACTTT.

This clonotype showed up just once. The chain uses TRBV30 and TRBJ2-7, with a weak D call TRBD2 (6 bases). The CDR3 totals 13 residues. The germline V gene encodes CDR1 GTSNPN and CDR2 SVGIG (reference sequence). V lost 4 bases and J 3 bases, leaving 13 bases between the germline ends. CDR3 loop: CAWTGGTIYEQYF. The CDR3 DNA reads as TGTGCCTGGACAGGCGGGACCATCTACGAGCAGTACTTC.